The rows below give T cell receptor beta chains drawn from one sample of a study of identical twins' blood T cells. From the 5' RACE reads, TCRdb called clonotypes with MiXCR, one entry per CDR3 protein. Of about 370,000 distinct CDR3 sequences listed, 28% are singletons. The sequencing input was PBMCs. The receptors originated from a woman aged 18 to 55 in good health. Each CDR3 is given with its conserved first and last residue. A D gene is named only where the DNA matches it firmly. Clone size is given for some rows only: seen once, a few or many times, or a class if the clone is expanded.

>TRBV29-1|TRBJ2-2|.|.
TGCAGCGTTGTGAGACGTAACACCGGGGAGCTGTTTTTT
CSVVRRNTGELFF
>TRBV5-1|TRBJ1-1|.|many
TGCGCCAGCAGCCCACAGGGATCGAACACTGAAGCTTTCTTT
CASSPQGSNTEAFF
>TRBV20-1|TRBJ1-3|.|many
TGCAGTGCTAGAGACTCAAACTCTGGAAACACCATATATTTT
CSARDSNSGNTIYF
>TRBV6-6|TRBJ2-3|TRBD2|.
TGTGCCAGCGTGGTGGGAGGGACCGCAGATACGCAGTATTTT
CASVVGGTADTQYF
>TRBV5-6|TRBJ2-1|TRBD2|.
TGTGCCACCTTTAGCGGGACGGCGGATGGGGAGCAGTTCTTC
CATFSGTADGEQFF
>TRBV5-1|TRBJ2-7|.|.
TGCGCCAGCAGCTTGGCCACCGCCTACGAGCAGTACTTC
CASSLATAYEQYF
>TRBV5-1|TRBJ2-3|.|.
TGCGCCAGCAGCTTGGAACCCGACCGCACGCAGTATTTT
CASSLEPDRTQYF
>TRBV10-3|TRBJ1-5|.|few
TGTGCCATCAGTGAGCAGGGTAGGGTTCGGCCCCAGCATTTT
CAISEQGRVRPQHF
>TRBV29-1|TRBJ1-1|.|many
TGCAGCGTTGAAGAGGAGAGTCAGGACACTGAAGCTTTCTTT
CSVEEESQDTEAFF
>TRBV20-1|TRBJ1-5|.|once
TGCAGTGCTAGTGAGGGGTTTAGGAATCAGCCCCAGCATTTT
CSASEGFRNQPQHF
>TRBV9|TRBJ1-5|.|.
TGTGCCAGCAGCGTAGGTCCTAGCAATCAGCCCCAGCATTTT
CASSVGPSNQPQHF
>TRBV7-9|TRBJ1-2|TRBD1|.
TGTGCCAGCGACCGGTCGGGGACAGGGGGCGATATCTATGGCTACACCTTC
CASDRSGTGGDIYGYTF
>TRBV7-2|TRBJ2-5|.|.
TGTGCCGGCAGCTTCCAACTAGACCCCGGGGAGACCCAGTACTTC
CAGSFQLDPGETQYF
>TRBV25-1|TRBJ1-4|TRBD1|.
TGTGCCAGCAGTGAATGGACAGGGGACGAAAAACTGTTTTTT
CASSEWTGDEKLFF
>TRBV4-3|TRBJ1-6|TRBD1|.
TGCGCCAGCAGCCGGGGGACAGGTGACAATTCACCCCTCCACTTT
CASSRGTGDNSPLHF
>TRBV9|TRBJ2-3|TRBD2|.
TGTGCCAGCAGCAAATCCGGGACTAGCGGGGGACGGGTTTCCGATACGCAGTATTTT
CASSKSGTSGGRVSDTQYF
>TRBV7-2|TRBJ2-3|.|.
TGTGCCTACAAGTACATTACAGATACGCAGTATTTT
CAYKYITDTQYF
>TRBV6-5|TRBJ1-1|.|.
TGTGCCAGCAGCTCCGGGCCCGGGACTGAAGCTTTCTTT
CASSSGPGTEAFF
>TRBV7-9|TRBJ1-6|.|many
TGTGCCAGCAGCCCACAGGGTACGAATTCACCCCTCCACTTT
CASSPQGTNSPLHF
>TRBV6-1|TRBJ2-1|.|many
TGTGCCAGCAGTGACTGGAGCTCCTACAATGAGCAGTTCTTC
CASSDWSSYNEQFF
>TRBV29-1|TRBJ2-6|.|many
TGCAGCGTTGAATCCTATAAGGACGGCCCTGGGGCCAACGTCCTGACTTTC
CSVESYKDGPGANVLTF
>TRBV11-2|TRBJ1-1|.|few
TGTGCCAGCGACCGAGAGGGGATGAACACTGAAGCTTTCTTT
CASDREGMNTEAFF
>TRBV7-9|TRBJ2-1|.|.
TGTGCCAGCAGCTTCATAATCGGGAATGAGCAGTTCTTC
CASSFIIGNEQFF
>TRBV7-2|TRBJ1-1|.|.
TGTGCCAGCAGCCTACAGGGCTTTGGCACTGAAGCTTTCTTT
CASSLQGFGTEAFF
>TRBV14|TRBJ1-1|.|.
TGTGCCATCAGCCAAGTTAGGTCTGAAGCTTTCTTT
CAISQVRSEAFF
>TRBV20-1|TRBJ1-3|.|few
TGCAGTGCTAGAGATAGCCAGACGTCTGGAAACACCATATATTTT
CSARDSQTSGNTIYF
>TRBV14|TRBJ2-7|.|.
TGTGCCAGCAGCCAAGAAGTTGGGAGTGGAATCTACGAGCAGTACTTC
CASSQEVGSGIYEQYF
>TRBV9|TRBJ1-1|TRBD1|few
TGTGCCAGCAGCGGACGGGACAGTCCCACGGGGACTGAAGCTTTCTTT
CASSGRDSPTGTEAFF
>TRBV7-2|TRBJ1-3|.|.
TGTGCCAGCAGCTTAGGCCCAGCGATCTCTGGAAACACCATATATTTT
CASSLGPAISGNTIYF
>TRBV5-1|TRBJ1-4|.|.
TGCGCCAGCAGCGCCGGATTTAGGAGAGGAAAACTGTTTTTT
CASSAGFRRGKLFF
>TRBV6-6|TRBJ1-4|.|.
TGTGCCAGCAGTTACTCATCTGGGCCCCGGGAGGAAGGAAAACTGTTTTTT
CASSYSSGPREEGKLFF
>TRBV10-3|TRBJ1-6|TRBD1|few
TGTGCCATCAGTGGACCGGGACAGAATACTAATTCACCCCTCCACTTT
CAISGPGQNTNSPLHF
>TRBV7-9|TRBJ2-2|.|few
TGTGCCAGCAGCTTACTTAGACAAACCCGGGCCGGGGAGCTGTTTTTT
CASSLLRQTRAGELFF
>TRBV12-3/TRBV12-4|TRBJ1-5|.|.
TGTGCCAGCAGGAGGAGTGAACTCCAGCCCCAGCATTTT
CASRRSELQPQHF
>TRBV7-2|TRBJ1-4|.|.
TGTGCCAGCAGCTTACACTCGAATGAAAAACTGTTTTTT
CASSLHSNEKLFF